The rows below give T cell receptor beta chains drawn from one sample of a study of blood T cells in healthy people across ages. TCRdb re-called the 5' RACE reads through MiXCR, storing one row per CDR3 protein. The sample records 1.5 million to 2 million distinct CDR3 sequences, 49% being singletons. Sequenced sample: blood. These receptors came from a woman aged 40 to 55 in good health. Both conserved end residues are part of each CDR3. A D gene is named only where the DNA matches it firmly. Expanded clones are given a class, and other clones once, few, many or no size at all.

clone size,J gene,D gene,V gene,CDR3 DNA,CDR3 protein
.,TRBJ2-3,.,TRBV4-3,TGCGCCAGCAGCCAAGGTTGGGGGTCTAGCACAGATACGCAGTATTTT,CASSQGWGSSTDTQYF
.,TRBJ2-7,.,TRBV3-1,TGTGCCAGCAGCCCGGACCCTCCACACGAGCAGTACTTC,CASSPDPPHEQYF
few,TRBJ2-5,.,TRBV11-2,TGTGCCAGCAGCTTAGATGGGACCCCGAAAGAGACCCAGTACTTC,CASSLDGTPKETQYF
few,TRBJ2-3,TRBD1,TRBV4-3,TGCGCCAGCAACCGGGACAGGGCTAGCACAGATACGCAGTATTTT,CASNRDRASTDTQYF
few,TRBJ2-3,.,TRBV14,TGTGCCAGCAGCCCAACCGGGCCCACGGGTACGCAGTATTTT,CASSPTGPTGTQYF
.,TRBJ2-7,TRBD2,TRBV7-2,TGTGCCAGCAGCTTCCCTCCTAGCGGGGGGGCGGGCGAGCAGTACTTC,CASSFPPSGGAGEQYF
.,TRBJ2-3,TRBD2,TRBV5-1,TGCGCCAGCAGCTTGACTCGACTAGCGGGAACAGATACGCAGTATTTT,CASSLTRLAGTDTQYF
.,TRBJ1-2,.,TRBV20-1,TGCAGTGGGCCGGGACTCGTTGGCTACACCTTC,CSGPGLVGYTF
.,TRBJ2-7,TRBD2,TRBV7-9,TGTGCCAGCAGCTCCATTGCCGGGACTAAAGGCGAGCAGTACTTC,CASSSIAGTKGEQYF
.,TRBJ2-1,.,TRBV10-3,TGTGCCATCAGACTGGGACTGGAAGCCTACAATGAGCAGTTCTTC,CAIRLGLEAYNEQFF
.,TRBJ2-3,TRBD2,TRBV6-1,TGTGCCAGCAGTGAGTTTTTATTCACTAGCGGGGCAACAGATACGCAGTATTTT,CASSEFLFTSGATDTQYF
few,TRBJ2-5,TRBD2,TRBV11-2,TGTGCCAGCAGCCGGGCCCTAGCGGGGGGATTTGGTCCAAGCCCACAAGAGACCCAGTACTTC,CASSRALAGGFGPSPQETQYF
.,TRBJ1-6,.,TRBV7-3,TGTGCCAGCAGCATGACAGGCTCCTATAATTCACCCCTCCACTTT,CASSMTGSYNSPLHF
.,TRBJ2-1,.,TRBV2,TGTGCCAGCAGTGAAGCGCTGGAAAATGAGCAGTTCTTC,CASSEALENEQFF
few,TRBJ1-5,.,TRBV15,TGTGCCACCAGCAGAGAATTAGCCAATCAGCCCCAGCATTTT,CATSRELANQPQHF
few,TRBJ2-7,.,TRBV20-1,TGCAGTGCTAGAGATTTTAGGGCGGCCACCTACGAGCAGTACTTC,CSARDFRAATYEQYF
few,TRBJ2-3,.,TRBV27,TGTGCCAGCAGTCGGGGACACGGCACAGATACGCAGTATTTT,CASSRGHGTDTQYF
few,TRBJ2-7,TRBD1,TRBV5-6,TGTGCCAGCAGCCCCGGGACAGACTTCGAGCAGTACTTC,CASSPGTDFEQYF
.,TRBJ2-3,.,TRBV2,TGTGCCAGCAGTGGGGTCCTTAGCACAGATACGCAGTATTTT,CASSGVLSTDTQYF
.,TRBJ2-5,TRBD2,TRBV3-1,TGTGCCAGCAGCCGGGGGCTAGCGGGGGAATGGGAGACCCAGTACTTC,CASSRGLAGEWETQYF
.,TRBJ2-5,TRBD2,TRBV28,TGTGCCAGCAGTGGGACTAGCGAATTGCAAGAGACCCAGTACTTC,CASSGTSELQETQYF
.,TRBJ2-7,.,TRBV13,TGTGCCAGCAGCGCCCCACAGAGCTCCTACAATGAGCAGTACTTC,CASSAPQSSYNEQYF
few,TRBJ2-3,TRBD2,TRBV3-1,TGTGCCAGCAGCCACCGACTAGCGGAGACAACAGATACGCAGTATTTT,CASSHRLAETTDTQYF
many,TRBJ2-5,.,TRBV29-1,TGCAGCGCCCGAACAGAGACCCAGTACTTC,CSARTETQYF
.,TRBJ2-7,TRBD1,TRBV6-2/TRBV6-3,TGTGCCAGCAGTACCTGGACAGGGCTCGAGCAGTACTTC,CASSTWTGLEQYF
few,TRBJ2-1,TRBD1,TRBV11-2,TGTGCCAGCAGCTTAGTACTTGGGACAGGGGCCTACAATGAGCAGTTCTTC,CASSLVLGTGAYNEQFF
few,TRBJ2-1,.,TRBV6-6,TGTGCCGCGCAGGCGATAAACAATGAGCAGTTCTTC,CAAQAINNEQFF
.,TRBJ1-2,.,TRBV20-1,TGCAGTGCTAGTGATCCCGAATCGGCAGGGGACTATGGCTACACCTTC,CSASDPESAGDYGYTF
few,TRBJ2-7,TRBD1,TRBV6-2/TRBV6-3,TGTGCCAGCATCCTTACAGGGGGCGAAGTCGAGCAGTACTTC,CASILTGGEVEQYF
.,TRBJ2-1,.,TRBV12-3/TRBV12-4,TGTGCCAGCCGTCGCGGCTCAGCCTACAATGAGCAGTTCTTC,CASRRGSAYNEQFF
.,TRBJ2-4,.,TRBV6-2/TRBV6-3,TGTGCCAGCAGCGACTGGGTCCCTAAAAACATTCAGTACTTC,CASSDWVPKNIQYF
few,TRBJ1-1,.,TRBV4-1,TGCGCCAGCAGCCAAGAGACAGTGAACACTGAAGCTTTCTTT,CASSQETVNTEAFF
.,TRBJ1-2,TRBD1,TRBV12-3/TRBV12-4,TGTGCCAGCAGCTCCCTCCTATCCGGGACAGATGGCTACACCTTC,CASSSLLSGTDGYTF
few,TRBJ2-3,.,TRBV5-1,TGCGCCAGCAGCTTTGGGGTCGCGACCACAGATACGCAGTATTTT,CASSFGVATTDTQYF
.,TRBJ2-6,.,TRBV5-1,TGCGCCAGCAGCTTGGGAGACTACCGGGGCTCTGGGGCCAACGTCCTGACTTTC,CASSLGDYRGSGANVLTF
.,TRBJ2-5,TRBD2,TRBV7-2,TGTGCCAGCAGCGGCGGGGGGGCGCGAGAGACCCAGTACTTC,CASSGGGARETQYF
.,TRBJ2-4,TRBD1,TRBV7-2,TGTGCCAGCAGCTCGGAGACGGGACAGAAAAACATTCAGTACTTC,CASSSETGQKNIQYF
few,TRBJ2-7,TRBD1,TRBV19,TGTGCCAGTAGTGCCCGACAGGGTCCGGGGGAGCAGTACTTC,CASSARQGPGEQYF
few,TRBJ2-6,.,TRBV6-2/TRBV6-3,TGTGCCAGCATAATGGGGACCTTCTCTGGGGCCAACGTCCTGACTTTC,CASIMGTFSGANVLTF
.,TRBJ2-3,.,TRBV11-2,TGTGCCAGCAGGCACCCTCGGGACGGAAGCACAGATACGCAGTATTTT,CASRHPRDGSTDTQYF
.,TRBJ1-1,.,TRBV4-2,TGTGCCAGCAGCCAAGAGGCAGGGTCATCGTACGCTGAAGCTTTCTTT,CASSQEAGSSYAEAFF
.,TRBJ2-3,TRBD2,TRBV15,TGTGCCACCAGCACGACTAGCGGGGGGGCCGGTCGCACAGATACGCAGTATTTT,CATSTTSGGAGRTDTQYF
few,TRBJ2-3,.,TRBV12-3/TRBV12-4,TGTGCCAGCAGTTTGGGTTGGGGCACAGATACGCAGTATTTT,CASSLGWGTDTQYF
.,TRBJ2-7,.,TRBV5-1,TGCGCCAGCAGCTTCAACGATGAGCAGTACTTC,CASSFNDEQYF
.,TRBJ1-1,.,TRBV5-1,TGCGCCAGCAGCAGGGACCTTAGTCTGGGCACTGAAGCTTTCTTT,CASSRDLSLGTEAFF
few,TRBJ2-5,.,TRBV15,TGTGCCAGGCAGGGAGAGACCCAGTACTTC,CARQGETQYF
.,TRBJ2-4,TRBD1,TRBV29-1,TGCAGCGCCTCGGGACAGGGAGGGAGAAACATTCAGTACTTC,CSASGQGGRNIQYF
.,TRBJ2-7,.,TRBV5-1,TGCGCCAGCGGCTTGGAAGGGATGATTACCTACGAGCAGTACTTC,CASGLEGMITYEQYF
few,TRBJ2-3,.,TRBV5-1,TGCGCCAGCAGCTTGGCCTCCCCCACAGATACGCAGTATTTT,CASSLASPTDTQYF
.,TRBJ2-5,TRBD2,TRBV12-3/TRBV12-4,TGTGCCAGCAGCCTAGCGGGGGGGCGACCCACCCAGTACTTC,CASSLAGGRPTQYF